This TCR beta chain stems from a study of shared clonotypes between healthy human individuals. The study's findings and limits: Non-shared clonotypes were found to have lower generation probabilities than the clonotypes that were shared by all four of the sorted-subset donors.

Every donor, a Caucasian adult, lived in Nashville, Tennessee. Comments on this clone: The antigen is undetermined.

Measured with immunoSEQ multiplex PCR; TCRdb has only the in-frame clones, and not every one. The table lists approximately 2.5 million clones, under 95% of them singletons. This TCR derives from a man between 18 and 35 years old in good health. Some clones in this sample may be carry-over from other donors' samples. The sample was naive CD4+ T cells from PBMCs. This sample's subset: CD45RA+ positively selected.

The CDR3 is CASSILQNTDTQYF. Written as DNA, the CDR3 is TGTGCCAGTAGTATATTACAGAACACAGATACGCAGTATTTT. The V and J genes are TRBV19 and TRBJ2-3; D is undetermined. The CDR3 totals 14 residues. CDR1 and CDR2 (germline): LNHDA, SQIVND (reference sequence). V shed 2 bases and J shed 2 bases, with 8 bases lying between them.